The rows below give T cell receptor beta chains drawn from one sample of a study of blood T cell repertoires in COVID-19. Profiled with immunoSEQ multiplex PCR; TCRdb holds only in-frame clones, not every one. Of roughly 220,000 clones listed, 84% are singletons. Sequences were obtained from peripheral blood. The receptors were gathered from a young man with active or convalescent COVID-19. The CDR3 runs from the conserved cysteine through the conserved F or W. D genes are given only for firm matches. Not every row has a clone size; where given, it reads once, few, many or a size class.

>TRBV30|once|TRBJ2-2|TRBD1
CAYRGRWGTGELFF
TGTGCCTACAGGGGGCGGTGGGGCACCGGGGAGCTGTTTTTT
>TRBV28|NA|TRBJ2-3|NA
CATRRADTQYF
TGTGCCACCAGGAGGGCAGATACGCAGTATTTT
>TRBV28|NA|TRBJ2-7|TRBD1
CASSRAMTGGKISEQYF
TGTGCCAGCAGTCGGGCCATGACAGGGGGAAAGATATCGGAGCAGTACTTC
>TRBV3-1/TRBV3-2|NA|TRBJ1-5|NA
CASSARQGNQPQHF
TGTGCCAGCAGCGCTCGACAGGGCAATCAGCCCCAGCATTTT
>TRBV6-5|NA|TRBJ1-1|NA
CASSSQGAMNTEAFF
TGTGCCAGCAGTTCACAGGGTGCAATGAACACTGAAGCTTTCTTT
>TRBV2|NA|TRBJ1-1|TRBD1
CASSRRQGPNTEAFF
TGTGCCAGCAGTCGCCGACAGGGCCCGAACACTGAAGCTTTCTTT
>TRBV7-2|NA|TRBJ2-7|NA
CASSNHRAPYEQYF
TGTGCCAGCAGTAACCACAGGGCCCCCTACGAGCAGTACTTC
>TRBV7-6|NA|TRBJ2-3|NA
CASSLVGRPLGADTQYF
TGTGCCAGCAGCTTAGTGGGGCGGCCCCTGGGCGCAGATACGCAGTATTTT
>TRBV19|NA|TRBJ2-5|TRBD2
CASSIRTSGRETQYF
TGTGCCAGTAGTATCAGGACTAGCGGGAGGGAGACCCAGTACTTC
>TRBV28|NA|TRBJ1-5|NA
CASSPLTGDNQPQHF
TGTGCCAGCAGTCCCCTGACAGGTGACAATCAGCCCCAGCATTTT
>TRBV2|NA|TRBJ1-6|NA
CASSDRQSSYNSPLHF
TGTGCCAGCAGTGATAGACAGAGCTCCTATAATTCACCCCTCCACTTT
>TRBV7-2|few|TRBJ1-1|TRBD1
CASSSNRGFRAFF
TGTGCCAGCAGCTCGAACAGGGGGTTTCGAGCTTTCTTT
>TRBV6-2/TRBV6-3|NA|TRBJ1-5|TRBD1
CASSYSTGERLTGNQPQHF
TGTGCCAGCAGTTACTCGACAGGGGAAAGGTTGACAGGCAATCAGCCCCAGCATTTT
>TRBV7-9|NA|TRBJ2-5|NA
CASSTGTLKYQETQYF
TGTGCCAGCAGCACCGGGACACTTAAGTACCAAGAGACCCAGTACTTC
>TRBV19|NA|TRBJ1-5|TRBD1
CASSTTGSGQPQHF
TGTGCCAGTAGTACGACAGGGTCGGGTCAGCCCCAGCATTTT
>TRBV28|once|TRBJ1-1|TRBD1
CASGQGIAEAFF
TGTGCCAGCGGACAGGGTATCGCTGAAGCTTTCTTT
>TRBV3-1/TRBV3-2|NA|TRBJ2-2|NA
CASTPDIRNTGELFF
TGTGCCAGCACCCCGGACATCAGAAACACCGGGGAGCTGTTTTTT
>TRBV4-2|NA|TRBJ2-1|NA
CASSVRLSSYNEQFF
TGTGCCAGCAGCGTGAGACTTAGCTCCTACAATGAGCAGTTCTTC
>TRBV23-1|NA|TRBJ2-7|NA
CASSPTFLRDMPHYEQYF
TGCGCCAGCAGTCCGACCTTCCTGCGGGATATGCCCCACTACGAGCAGTACTTC
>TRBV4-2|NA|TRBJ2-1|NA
CASSQEGDYGLNEQFF
TGTGCCAGCAGCCAAGAAGGAGACTACGGACTCAATGAGCAGTTCTTC
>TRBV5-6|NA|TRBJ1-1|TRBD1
CASSLPGTGWDTEAFF
TGTGCCAGCAGCTTGCCCGGGACAGGGTGGGACACTGAAGCTTTCTTT
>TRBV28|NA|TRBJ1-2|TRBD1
CASSLLRGGTHNYGYTF
TGTGCCAGCAGTTTATTACGAGGGGGCACCCATAACTATGGCTACACCTTC
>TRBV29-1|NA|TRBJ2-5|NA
CSVAGTSNGETQYF
TGCAGCGTTGCCGGGACTTCCAATGGAGAGACCCAGTACTTC
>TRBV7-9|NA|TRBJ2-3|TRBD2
CASSGTPGLAEGDTQYF
TGTGCCAGCAGCGGGACCCCGGGACTAGCGGAGGGGGATACGCAGTATTTT
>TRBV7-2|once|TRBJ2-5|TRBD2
CASSRGLAGGRETQYF
TGTGCCAGCAGCCGCGGACTAGCGGGGGGTAGGGAGACCCAGTACTTC
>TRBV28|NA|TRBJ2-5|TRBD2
CASSSPGLAGVDQYF
TGTGCCAGCAGTTCCCCGGGACTAGCGGGGGTTGACCAGTACTTC
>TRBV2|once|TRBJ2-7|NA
CASSLAGEASYEQYF
TGTGCCAGCAGCCTGGCAGGGGAAGCATCGTACGAGCAGTACTTC
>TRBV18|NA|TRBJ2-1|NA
CASSPPRSRGIYNEQFF
TGTGCCAGCTCTCCCCCCCGGAGCCGAGGGATATACAATGAGCAGTTCTTC
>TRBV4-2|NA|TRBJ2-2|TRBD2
CASSQVGSGVDTGELFF
TGTGCCAGCAGCCAAGTTGGTAGCGGGGTCGACACCGGGGAGCTGTTTTTT
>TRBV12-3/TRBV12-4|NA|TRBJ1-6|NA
CASSLGPPSLHF
TGTGCCAGCAGTTTAGGGCCCCCGTCCCTCCACTTT
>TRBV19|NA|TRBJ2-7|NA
CASSPGKKSEQYF
TGTGCCAGTAGCCCGGGGAAGAAGTCCGAGCAGTACTTC
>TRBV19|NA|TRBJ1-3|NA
CASSFTGSSGNTIYF
TGTGCCAGTAGTTTCACAGGGAGCTCTGGAAACACCATATATTTT
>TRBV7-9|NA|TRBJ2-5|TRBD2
CASSLGNSGTLQETQYF
TGTGCCAGCAGCTTGGGAAATAGCGGGACGTTACAAGAGACCCAGTACTTC
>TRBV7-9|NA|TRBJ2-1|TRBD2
CASSQHPVAGSFNEQFF
TGTGCCAGCAGCCAGCACCCGGTAGCGGGGTCCTTTAATGAGCAGTTCTTC
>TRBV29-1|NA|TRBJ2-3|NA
CSTWTAGFTDTQYF
TGCAGCACCTGGACAGCAGGCTTCACAGATACGCAGTATTTT
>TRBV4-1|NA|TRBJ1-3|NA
CASSQGGVGAGNTIYF
TGCGCCAGCAGCCAAGGCGGCGTGGGAGCTGGAAACACCATATATTTT
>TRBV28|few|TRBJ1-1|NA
CASSPIITQGNTEAFF
TGTGCCAGCAGTCCAATAATCACACAGGGTAACACTGAAGCTTTCTTT
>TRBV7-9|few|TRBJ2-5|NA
CASSLVAEETQYF
TGTGCCAGCAGCTTAGTAGCGGAAGAGACCCAGTACTTC
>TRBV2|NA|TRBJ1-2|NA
CASSEVYMGYTF
TGTGCCAGCAGTGAAGTATACATGGGCTACACCTTC
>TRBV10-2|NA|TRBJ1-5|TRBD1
CASSPTGQGEQPQHF
TGCGCCAGCAGTCCTACGGGACAGGGGGAGCAGCCCCAGCATTTT
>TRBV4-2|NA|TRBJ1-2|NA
CASSQEGGRESGYTF
TGTGCCAGCAGCCAAGAGGGCGGCAGGGAAAGTGGCTACACCTTC
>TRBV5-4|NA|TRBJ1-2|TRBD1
CASSLQQGAYGYTF
TGTGCCAGCAGCTTGCAACAGGGGGCATATGGCTACACCTTC
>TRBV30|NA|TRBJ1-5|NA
CAWSPVWGVSNQPQHF
TGTGCCTGGAGTCCCGTCTGGGGAGTTAGCAATCAGCCCCAGCATTTT
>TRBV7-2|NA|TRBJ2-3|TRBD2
CASSSWTSGSSDTQYF
TGTGCCAGCAGCTCGTGGACTAGCGGGAGTTCAGATACGCAGTATTTT
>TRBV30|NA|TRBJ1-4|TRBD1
CAWRRTGNEKLFF
TGTGCCTGGAGAAGGACAGGAAATGAAAAACTGTTTTTT
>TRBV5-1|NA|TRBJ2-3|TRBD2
CASSLKLAGGPGDTQYF
TGCGCCAGCAGCTTGAAACTAGCGGGGGGGCCGGGAGATACGCAGTATTTT
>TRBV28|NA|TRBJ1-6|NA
CASSPTPGDSPLHF
TGTGCCAGCAGCCCTACACCGGGGGATTCACCCCTCCACTTT